This passage covers 8 T cell receptor beta chains from one sample sequenced in a study of regulatory T cells in long-lasting Graves disease (dated by TCRdb to the early 2020s). The meaning of the sample's time point label: newly diagnosed GD, antithyroid drugs for less than 3 months. RNA was extracted from PBMCs in TRIzol for both TCR sequencing and RNA sequencing. Libraries were constructed by multiplex PCR. The listed sequencing device is Illumina HiSeq 4000. iRepertoire HTBI primers and Arm-PCR amplification of CDR3 regions were used to construct TCR beta libraries. TCRdb's own reprocessing of the public reads used fastp at Q25 and MiXCR and kept productive beta chains. Rows with a matching CDR3 protein are joined into one entry that keeps the most common DNA and genes. This sample lists some 330,000 distinct CDR3 sequences; over 9.5% were detected once. In total, the top ten clones hold approximately 20% of the sample.

These same data were also listed under a study on T cells in Graves' hyperthyroidism and ophthalmopathy.

The specimen comprised peripheral blood mononuclear cells (PBMCs), sampled at new diagnosis, from a patient treated with antithyroid drugs. The source is a woman between 18 and 30 years old with Graves disease. Donor details come from another sample of the same person, matched by shared clones.

The rearrangement uses TRBV27 and TRBJ2-2, with TRBD1 matching 7 bases. Trimming at V came to 6 bases and at J to 5 bases, leaving 12 bases not matched to a gene. The length of the CDR3 is 16 residues. Germline V CDR1 and CDR2: MNHEY, SMNVEV (reference sequence). The CDR3 sequence: CASSSLVPTGTGELFF. Written as DNA, the CDR3 is TGTGCCAGCAGCTCCCTCGTCCCGACAGGGACCGGGGAGCTGTTTTTT.

This clonotype was observed many times. V and J are TRBV20-1 and TRBJ2-2, with a weak D call TRBD2 (6 bases). The CDR3 length is 15 residues. Germline loops: CDR1 DFQATT, CDR2 SNEGSKA (reference sequence). V was pared by 5 bases and J by 2 bases, with 15 bases between. The CDR3 spells CSALPGTSNTGELFF. Written as DNA, the CDR3 is TGCAGTGCTCTTCCCGGGACTTCTAACACCGGGGAGCTGTTTTTT.

As for this clonotype: This clone may be a read error of a much larger clone one base away. The chain links TRBV6-2 or TRBV6-3 to TRBJ2-1, with 12 bases matching TRBD1. There are 15 residues in the CDR3. Per the germline V gene, CDR1 is MNHEY and CDR2 is SVGEGT. V lost 6 bases and J lost 13; bases outside the gene matches: 13. As DNA, the CDR3 is TGTGCCAGCAGCGACGGGACAGGGGGCAGGGAGACCCAGTTCTTC. This translates into CASSDGTGGRETQFF.

This clonotype was counted ten times or more. This rearrangement joins TRBV18 to TRBJ2-5, with D maybe TRBD2 (6 bases). This CDR3 contains 13 residues. Trimming shortened V by 3 bases and J by 4 bases, and 9 bases separated the two germline ends. The germline V gene encodes CDR1 KGHSH and CDR2 LQKENI. The CDR3 reads CASSPDSGETQYF. CDR3 coding DNA: TGTGCCAGCTCACCGGATAGCGGAGAGACCCAGTACTTC.

As to this clonotype: This likely reflects a read error, since a far larger clone is one base away. The chain recombines TRBV7-9 with TRBJ2-1, with D hard to call. This CDR3 has 13 residues. From germline, CDR1 is SEHNR and CDR2 FQNEAQ (reference sequence). V lost 5 bases to trimming and J lost 13 bases, with 18 bases between them. CDR3 in DNA: TGTGCCAGCAGCCCAGGTGCTGCGGAGACCCAGTTCTTC. Translating it yields CASSPGAAETQFF.

This clonotype was detected many times. The gene calls are TRBV27 and TRBJ1-5; D not certain. The V gene's germline CDR1 is MNHEY and CDR2 SMNVEV (reference sequence). CDR3 length equals 17 residues. Trimming shortened V by 5 bases and J by 3 bases, and 20 bases separated the two germline ends. The CDR3 here is CASSAFTEIRLNQPQHF. For the CDR3, the DNA is TGTGCCAGCAGTGCCTTTACCGAGATTCGACTCAATCAGCCCCAGCATTTT.

This clonotype was observed at least ten times. The junction departs from germline at one end; a sequencing error may be responsible. V is TRBV15 and J is TRBJ2-1; 8 nucleotides line up with TRBD1. The length of the CDR3 is 14 residues. Germline V gene lookup returns CDR1 LNHNV and CDR2 YYDKDF (reference sequence). The CDR3 spells CATRRGQTYNEQFF. Here the CDR3 DNA reads TGTGCCACCCGCAGGGGGCAGACCTACAATGAGCAGTTCTTC.

Many counts were recorded for this clonotype. This rearrangement joins TRBV27 to TRBJ2-3, with D possibly being TRBD2 (5 bases). Per the germline V gene, CDR1 is MNHEY and CDR2 is SMNVEV (reference sequence). Trimming removed 0 bases from V and 5 bases from J, with 21 bases in between. The CDR3 runs 18 residues. The CDR3 nucleotides read TGTGCCAGCAGTTTATCGGCAAAATCGGGGAGTCCATTAGATACGCAGTATTTT. It codes for CASSLSAKSGSPLDTQYF.